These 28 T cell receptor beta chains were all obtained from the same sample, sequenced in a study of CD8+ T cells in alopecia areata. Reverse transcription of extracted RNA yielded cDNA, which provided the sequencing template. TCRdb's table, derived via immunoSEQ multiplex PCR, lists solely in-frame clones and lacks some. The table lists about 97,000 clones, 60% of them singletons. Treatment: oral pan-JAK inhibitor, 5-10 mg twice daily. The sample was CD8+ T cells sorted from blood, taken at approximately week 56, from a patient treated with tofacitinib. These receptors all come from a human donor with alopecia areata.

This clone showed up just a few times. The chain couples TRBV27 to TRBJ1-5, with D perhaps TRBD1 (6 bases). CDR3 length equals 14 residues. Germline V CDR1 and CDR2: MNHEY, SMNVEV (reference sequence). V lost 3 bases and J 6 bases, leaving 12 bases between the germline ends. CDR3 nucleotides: TGTGCCAGCAGTTTTTGGGGGGCGGGTCAGCCCCAGCATTTT. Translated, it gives CASSFWGAGQPQHF.

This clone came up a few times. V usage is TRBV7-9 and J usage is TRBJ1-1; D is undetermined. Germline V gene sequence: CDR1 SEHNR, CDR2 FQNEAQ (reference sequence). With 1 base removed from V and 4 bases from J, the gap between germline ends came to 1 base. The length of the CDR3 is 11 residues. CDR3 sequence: CASSLGTEAFF. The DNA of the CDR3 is TGTGCCAGCAGCTTAGGCACTGAAGCTTTCTTT. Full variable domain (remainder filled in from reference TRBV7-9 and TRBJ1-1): DTGVSQNPRHKITKRGQNVTFRCDPISEHNRLYWYRQTLGQGPEFLTYFQNEAQLEKSRLLSDRFSAERPKGSFSTLEIQRTEQGDSAMYLCASSLGTEAFFGQGTRLTVV.

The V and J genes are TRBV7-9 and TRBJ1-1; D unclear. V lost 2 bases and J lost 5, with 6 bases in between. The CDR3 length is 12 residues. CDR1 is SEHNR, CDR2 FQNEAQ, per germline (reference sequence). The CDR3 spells CASSLLGTEAFF. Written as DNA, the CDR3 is TGTGCCAGCAGCTTACTCGGGACTGAAGCTTTCTTT.

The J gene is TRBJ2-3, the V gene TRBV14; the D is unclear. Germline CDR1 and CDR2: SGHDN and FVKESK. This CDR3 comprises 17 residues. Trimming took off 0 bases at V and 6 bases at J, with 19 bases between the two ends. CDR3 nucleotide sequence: TGTGCCAGCAGCCAAGAAGTAGCCAACCACCCCTCGGATACGCAGTATTTT. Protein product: CASSQEVANHPSDTQYF.

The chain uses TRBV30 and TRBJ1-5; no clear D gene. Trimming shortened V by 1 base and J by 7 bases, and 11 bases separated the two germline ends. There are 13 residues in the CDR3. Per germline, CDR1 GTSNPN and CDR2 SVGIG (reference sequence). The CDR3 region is CAWSGEGHQPQHF. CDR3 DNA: TGTGCCTGGAGTGGGGAAGGGCACCAGCCCCAGCATTTT.

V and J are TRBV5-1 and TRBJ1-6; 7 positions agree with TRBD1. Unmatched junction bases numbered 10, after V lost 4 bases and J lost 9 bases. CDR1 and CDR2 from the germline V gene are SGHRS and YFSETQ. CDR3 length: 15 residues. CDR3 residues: CASSNRGLQISPLHF. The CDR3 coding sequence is TGCGCCAGCAGCAACAGGGGCCTGCAAATTTCACCCCTCCACTTT.

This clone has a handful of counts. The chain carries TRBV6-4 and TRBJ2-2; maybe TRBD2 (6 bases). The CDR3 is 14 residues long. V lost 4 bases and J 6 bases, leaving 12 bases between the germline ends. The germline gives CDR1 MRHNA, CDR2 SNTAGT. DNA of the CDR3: TGTGCCAGCAGTGTTGGGACTCCGGCCGGGGAGCTGTTTTTT. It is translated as CASSVGTPAGELFF.

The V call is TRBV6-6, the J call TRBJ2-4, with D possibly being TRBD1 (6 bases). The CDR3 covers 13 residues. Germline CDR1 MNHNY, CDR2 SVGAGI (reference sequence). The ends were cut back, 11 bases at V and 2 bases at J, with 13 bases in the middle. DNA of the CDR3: TGTGCCTGCCGGGACACCTCCAAAAACATTCAGTACTTC. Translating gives CACRDTSKNIQYF.

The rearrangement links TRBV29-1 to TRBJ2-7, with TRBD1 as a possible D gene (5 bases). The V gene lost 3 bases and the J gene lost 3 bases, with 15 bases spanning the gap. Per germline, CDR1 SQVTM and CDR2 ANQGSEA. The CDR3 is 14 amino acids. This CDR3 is CSVDFRESGYEQYF. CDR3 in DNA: TGCAGCGTTGATTTCAGGGAATCTGGCTACGAGCAGTACTTC.

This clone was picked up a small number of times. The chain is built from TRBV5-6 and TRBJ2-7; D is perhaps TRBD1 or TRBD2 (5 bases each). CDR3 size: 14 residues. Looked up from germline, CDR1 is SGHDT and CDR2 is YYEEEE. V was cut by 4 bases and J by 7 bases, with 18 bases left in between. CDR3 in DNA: TGTGCCAGCAGCGTCGGGACCGAGGCTTGGGAGCAGTACTTC. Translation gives CASSVGTEAWEQYF.

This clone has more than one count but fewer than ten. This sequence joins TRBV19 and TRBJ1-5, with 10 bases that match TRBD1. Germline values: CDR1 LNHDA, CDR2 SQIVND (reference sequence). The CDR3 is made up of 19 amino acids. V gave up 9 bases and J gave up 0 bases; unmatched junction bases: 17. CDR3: CASTYWDRGSLISNQPQHF. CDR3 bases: TGTGCCAGCACCTATTGGGACAGGGGTTCTTTAATTAGCAATCAGCCCCAGCATTTT.

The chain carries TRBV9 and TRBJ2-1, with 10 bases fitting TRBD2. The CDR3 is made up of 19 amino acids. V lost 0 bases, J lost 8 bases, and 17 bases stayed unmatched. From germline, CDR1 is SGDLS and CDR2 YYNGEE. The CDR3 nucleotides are TGTGCCAGCAGCGTAGGACTAGCGGGTTCTCGAAGGATGGTTGATGAGCAGTTCTTC. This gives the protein CASSVGLAGSRRMVDEQFF.

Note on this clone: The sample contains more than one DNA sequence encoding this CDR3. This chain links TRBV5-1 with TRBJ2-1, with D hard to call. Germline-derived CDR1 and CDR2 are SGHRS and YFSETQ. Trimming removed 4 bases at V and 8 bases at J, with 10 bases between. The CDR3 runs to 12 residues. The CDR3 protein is CASSPSGYEQFF. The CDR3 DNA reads TGCGCCAGCAGCCCGAGTGGCTATGAGCAGTTCTTC.

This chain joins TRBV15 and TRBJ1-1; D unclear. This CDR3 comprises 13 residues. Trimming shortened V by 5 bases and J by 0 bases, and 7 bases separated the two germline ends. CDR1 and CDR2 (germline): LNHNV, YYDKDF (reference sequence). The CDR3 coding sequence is TGTGCCACCAGCGGGCGGGTGAACACTGAAGCTTTCTTT. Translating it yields CATSGRVNTEAFF.

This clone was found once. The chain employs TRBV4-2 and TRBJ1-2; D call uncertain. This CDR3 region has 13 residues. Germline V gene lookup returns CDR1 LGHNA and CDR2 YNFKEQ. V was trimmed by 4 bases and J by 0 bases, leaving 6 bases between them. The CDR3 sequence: CASSPGTNYGYTF. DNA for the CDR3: TGTGCCAGCAGCCCGGGCACTAACTATGGCTACACCTTC.

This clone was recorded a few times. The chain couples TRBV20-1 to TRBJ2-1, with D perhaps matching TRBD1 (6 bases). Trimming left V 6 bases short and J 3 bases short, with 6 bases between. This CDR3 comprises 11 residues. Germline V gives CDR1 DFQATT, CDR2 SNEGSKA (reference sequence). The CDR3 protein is CSADSYNEQFF. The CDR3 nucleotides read TGCAGTGCGGACAGCTACAATGAGCAGTTCTTC.

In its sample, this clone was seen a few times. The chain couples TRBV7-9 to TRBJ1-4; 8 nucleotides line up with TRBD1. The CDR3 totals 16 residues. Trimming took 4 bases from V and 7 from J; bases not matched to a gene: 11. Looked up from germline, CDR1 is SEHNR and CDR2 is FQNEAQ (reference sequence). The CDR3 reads CASSSQRRQGSEKLFF. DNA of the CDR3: TGTGCCAGCAGCTCCCAAAGGCGACAGGGGAGTGAAAAACTGTTTTTT. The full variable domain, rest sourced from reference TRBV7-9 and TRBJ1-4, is DTGVSQNPRHKITKRGQNVTFRCDPISEHNRLYWYRQTLGQGPEFLTYFQNEAQLEKSRLLSDRFSAERPKGSFSTLEIQRTEQGDSAMYLCASSSQRRQGSEKLFFGSGTQLSVL.

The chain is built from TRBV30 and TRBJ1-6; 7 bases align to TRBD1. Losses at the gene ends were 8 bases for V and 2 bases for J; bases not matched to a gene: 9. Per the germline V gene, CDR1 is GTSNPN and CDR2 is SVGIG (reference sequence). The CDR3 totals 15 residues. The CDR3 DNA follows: TGTGCCCAGCCAACCGGGACAGCCTATAATTCACCCCTCCACTTT. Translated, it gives CAQPTGTAYNSPLHF. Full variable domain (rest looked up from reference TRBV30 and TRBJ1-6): SQTIHQWPATLVQPVGSPLSLECTVEGTSNPNLYWYRQAAGRGLQLLFYSVGIGQISSEVPQNLSASRPQDRQFILSSKKLLLSDSGFYLCAQPTGTAYNSPLHFGNGTRLTVT.

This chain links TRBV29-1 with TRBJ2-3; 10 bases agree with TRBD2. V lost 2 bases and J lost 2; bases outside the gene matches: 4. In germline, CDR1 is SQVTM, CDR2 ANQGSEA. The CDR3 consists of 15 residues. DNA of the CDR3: TGCAGCGTTGAACTAGCGGGGGAAACCACAGATACGCAGTATTTT. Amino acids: CSVELAGETTDTQYF.

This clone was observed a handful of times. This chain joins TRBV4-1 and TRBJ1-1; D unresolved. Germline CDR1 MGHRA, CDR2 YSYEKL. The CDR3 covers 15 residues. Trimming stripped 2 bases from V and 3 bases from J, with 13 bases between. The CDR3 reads CASSQTYNVDTEAFF. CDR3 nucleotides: TGCGCCAGCAGCCAAACTTACAATGTGGACACTGAAGCTTTCTTT.

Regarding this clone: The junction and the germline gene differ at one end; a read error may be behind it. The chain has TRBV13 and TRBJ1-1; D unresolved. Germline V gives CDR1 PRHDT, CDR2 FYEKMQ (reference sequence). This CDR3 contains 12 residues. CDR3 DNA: TGTGCCAGCAGTTTAGGCCGAGGAGAAGCTTTCTTT. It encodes CASSLGRGEAFF.

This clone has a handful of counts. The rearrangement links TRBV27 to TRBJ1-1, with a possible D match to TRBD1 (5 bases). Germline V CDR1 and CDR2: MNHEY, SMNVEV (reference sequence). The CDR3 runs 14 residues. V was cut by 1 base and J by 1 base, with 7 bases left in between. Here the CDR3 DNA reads TGTGCCAGCAGTTTATACACAGGGAACACTGAAGCTTTCTTT. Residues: CASSLYTGNTEAFF.

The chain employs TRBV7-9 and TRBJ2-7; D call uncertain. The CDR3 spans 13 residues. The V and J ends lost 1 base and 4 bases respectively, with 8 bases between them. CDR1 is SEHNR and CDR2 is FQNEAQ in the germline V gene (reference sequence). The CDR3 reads CASSLGKKYEQYF. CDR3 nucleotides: TGTGCCAGCAGCTTAGGGAAAAAATACGAGCAGTACTTC.

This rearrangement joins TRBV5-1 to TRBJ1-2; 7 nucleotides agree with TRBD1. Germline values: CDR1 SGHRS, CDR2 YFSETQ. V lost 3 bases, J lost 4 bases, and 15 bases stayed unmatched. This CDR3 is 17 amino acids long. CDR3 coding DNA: TGCGCCAGCAGCTCCACCTTGAACAGGGGAGAGATCTATGGCTACACCTTC. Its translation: CASSSTLNRGEIYGYTF.

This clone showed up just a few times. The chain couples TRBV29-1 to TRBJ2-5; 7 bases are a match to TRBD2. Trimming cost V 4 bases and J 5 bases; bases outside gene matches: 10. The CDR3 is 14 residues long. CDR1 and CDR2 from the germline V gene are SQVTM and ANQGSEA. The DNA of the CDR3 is TGCAGCGTTGGATTGCGGGGGATGCGGGAGACCCAGTACTTC. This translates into CSVGLRGMRETQYF.

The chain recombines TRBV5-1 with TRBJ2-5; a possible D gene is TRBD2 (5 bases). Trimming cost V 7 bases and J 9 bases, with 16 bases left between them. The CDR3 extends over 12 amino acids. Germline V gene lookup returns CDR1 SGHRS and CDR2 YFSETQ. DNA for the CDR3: TGCGCCAGCCTCGGACCGGACGGGGCCCAGTACTTC. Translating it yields CASLGPDGAQYF.

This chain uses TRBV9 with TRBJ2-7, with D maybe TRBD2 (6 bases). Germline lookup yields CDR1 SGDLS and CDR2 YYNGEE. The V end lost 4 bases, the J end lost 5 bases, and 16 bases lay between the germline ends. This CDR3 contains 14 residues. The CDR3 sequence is CASSLATGGDEQYF. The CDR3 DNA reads TGTGCCAGCAGCTTGGCCACCGGAGGGGACGAGCAGTACTTC.

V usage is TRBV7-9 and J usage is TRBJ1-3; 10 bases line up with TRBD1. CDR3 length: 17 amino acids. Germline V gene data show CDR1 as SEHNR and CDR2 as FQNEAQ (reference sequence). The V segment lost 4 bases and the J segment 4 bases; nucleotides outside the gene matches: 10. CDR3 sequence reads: CASSWAPGQGNGNTIYF. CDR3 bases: TGTGCCAGCAGCTGGGCTCCGGGACAGGGGAACGGAAACACCATATATTTT.